Presented here are 4 T cell receptor beta chains from one specimen sequenced in a study of beta chain features in type 1 diabetes. General observations from the study: Across all four CD4+ subsets, people with type 1 diabetes showed modestly shorter TCRB CDR3s.

For these receptors, no antigen is known. The authors reverse transcribed all of the isolated RNA, so sequencing captured expressed TCRB transcripts. TCRdb keeps only in-frame clones here, not all; method: immunoSEQ multiplex PCR. Among about 340,000 clones listed, about a tenth were seen once. Material: central memory CD4+ T cells from blood. Source of these receptors: a man between 25 and 39 years old with type 1 diabetes.

This clone was counted only a few times. The chain joins TRBV5-1 to TRBJ1-1, with a tentative D call TRBD1 (5 bases). Germline V CDR1 and CDR2: SGHRS, YFSETQ. Trimming shortened V by 4 bases and J by 1 base, and 11 bases separated the two germline ends. This CDR3 is built from 14 residues. The CDR3 loop reads CASSIRAANTEAFF. CDR3 nucleotides: TGCGCCAGCAGCATCAGGGCGGCGAACACTGAAGCTTTCTTT.

The chain is built from TRBV5-1 and TRBJ2-1, with 7 bases that match TRBD1. Germline V CDR1 and CDR2: SGHRS, YFSETQ. The CDR3 contains 15 residues. V shed 4 bases and J 0 bases; nucleotides not matched to a gene: 4. The CDR3 region has the DNA TGCGCCAGCAGCATGACAGGGAGCTCCTACAATGAGCAGTTCTTC. Translated: CASSMTGSSYNEQFF. Full variable domain (rest looked up from reference TRBV5-1 and TRBJ2-1): KAGVTQTPRYLIKTRGQQVTLSCSPISGHRSVSWYQQTPGQGLQFLFEYFSETQRNKGNFPGRFSGRQFSNSRSEMNVSTLELGDSALYLCASSMTGSSYNEQFFGPGTRLTVL.

This clone was counted a few times. The J gene is TRBJ2-3, the V gene TRBV29-1; D is uncertain. V dropped 4 bases and J dropped 1 base, with 6 bases sitting between them. This CDR3 contains 12 residues. Per germline, CDR1 SQVTM and CDR2 ANQGSEA. CDR3: CSVGIGTDTQYF. Written as DNA, the CDR3 is TGCAGCGTTGGAATAGGCACAGATACGCAGTATTTT.

This clone has more than one count but fewer than ten. The chain uses TRBV5-1 and TRBJ2-5, with D unresolved. With 0 bases removed from V and 5 bases from J, the gap between germline ends came to 11 bases. The CDR3 is 14 amino acids. The germline V gene encodes CDR1 SGHRS and CDR2 YFSETQ. In nucleotides, the CDR3 is TGCGCCAGCAGCTTGGTGGACGCTAGGGAGACCCAGTACTTC. Its translation is CASSLVDARETQYF.